This T cell receptor (beta chain) was obtained from a study of T cells after yellow fever vaccination. Study-wide results and limits: FACS-sorted repertoires might harbor abundant contaminating clonotypes from the bulk population. Weaker, the secondary response had a peak occurring faster, on day 5 versus 15. The appearance of a small share of clonotypes in both CD4 and CD8 compartments was observed.

Comment on this clonotype: Its specificity is unknown.

V dropped 4 bases and J dropped 8 bases, with 7 bases sitting between them. Germline V gene lookup returns CDR1 SGHRS and CDR2 YFSETQ. The CDR3 covers 11 residues. Universal primer sites and UMIs were introduced during 5'RACE template-switching synthesis of TCR cDNA. TCRdb passed the 5' RACE reads through MiXCR, listing each CDR3 protein once. Of 620,000 or so distinct CDR3 sequences in the sample, more than 9% were seen once. The sequencing used PBMCs, collected on the day of the yellow fever booster vaccination. This sequence originates from a man younger than 45 who received the YFV17D yellow fever vaccine. This sequence joins TRBV5-1 and TRBJ2-1; D might be TRBD1 (6 bases). CDR3 protein: CASSGGYEQFF. The CDR3 bases are TGCGCCAGCAGCGGGGGCTATGAGCAGTTCTTC.